This TCR beta chain was found in a study of cytomegalovirus exposure and HLA in healthy donors. The wider study: In a later analysis, it was reported that the 90 to 150 validation repertoires had been produced on the same platform as the 666 repertoires belonging to the first cohort.

V was pared by 2 bases and J by 7 bases, with 15 bases between. CDR3 size: 14 residues. Germline V gene lookup returns CDR1 GTSNPN and CDR2 SVGIG (reference sequence). TCRdb's copy holds only in-frame clones and misses some; the assay was immunoSEQ multiplex PCR. The sample includes some 340,000 clones, 87% of them seen just once. Whole-study findings and limits: It was reportedly the case that the classifier diagnosed cytomegalovirus status with high specificity and sensitivity. The investigators catalogued 150 to 200 TCR beta chains as cytomegalovirus-associated. In vitro testing confirmed a few CMV-associated chains as specific for CMV antigens.

A remark on this clone: Its antigen remains unidentified.

This sequence was found in a woman aged 30 to 39 in good health and CMV-seropositive. The sample comprised PBMCs. The chain recombines TRBV30 with TRBJ1-5; perhaps TRBD1 as D (5 bases). The CDR3 protein is CAWSFGAQEQPQHF. The CDR3 nucleotides read TGTGCCTGGAGTTTTGGGGCGCAGGAGCAGCCCCAGCATTTT.